This TCR beta chain was profiled in a study of beta chain features in type 1 diabetes. Overall study: Comparable age, gender and cell yields were observed in patients relative to healthy donors.

Expressed TCRB transcripts were sequenced, since all the RNA that had been isolated was reverse transcribed. Some clones are missing from TCRdb's copy, which holds only in-frame ones; the method was immunoSEQ multiplex PCR. The sample consists of under 300,000 clones, 27% of them appearing once. As to this clone: Its specificity is not known.

Per germline, CDR1 SGHNT and CDR2 YYREEE (reference sequence). V gave up 2 bases and J gave up 10 bases, with 19 bases separating them. The CDR3 has 15 residues. Overall study findings and caveats: Compared with healthy donors, patients appeared to share more similar naive, central memory and regulatory TCRB repertoires. Insertions were fewer and deletions more numerous at VDJ junctions in type 1 diabetes patients. The study found moderately but significantly shorter TCRB CDR3s in all four CD4+ subsets of Type 1 diabetes patients.

The chain links TRBV5-4 to TRBJ2-1, with D perhaps matching TRBD1 or TRBD2 (5 bases each). The specimen sequenced was central memory CD4+ T cells from blood. This sequence was found in a man aged 30 to 45 in good health. The CDR3: CASSFDPGPLGEQFF. CDR3 in DNA: TGTGCCAGCAGCTTTGACCCGGGACCGCTTGGCGAGCAGTTCTTC.